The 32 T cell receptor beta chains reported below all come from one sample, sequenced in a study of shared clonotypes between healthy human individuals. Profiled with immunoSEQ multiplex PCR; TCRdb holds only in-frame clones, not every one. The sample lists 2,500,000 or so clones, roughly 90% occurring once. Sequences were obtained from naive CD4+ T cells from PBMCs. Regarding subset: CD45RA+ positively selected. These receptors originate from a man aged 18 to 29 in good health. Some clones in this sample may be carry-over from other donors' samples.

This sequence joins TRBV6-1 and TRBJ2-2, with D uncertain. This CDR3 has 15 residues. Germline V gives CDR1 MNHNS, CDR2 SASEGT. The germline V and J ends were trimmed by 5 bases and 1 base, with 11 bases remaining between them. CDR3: CASSTYHLNTGELFF. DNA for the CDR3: TGTGCCAGCAGTACGTATCACCTGAACACCGGGGAGCTGTTTTTT.

CDR3 region: CSTHSGSDNEQFF. In nucleotides, the CDR3 is TGCAGCACCCATAGTGGATCGGACAATGAGCAGTTCTTC. The J gene is TRBJ2-1, the V gene TRBV29-1; D is uncertain. The V and J ends lost 8 bases and 5 bases respectively, with 16 bases between them. This CDR3 is 13 amino acids long. Germline loops: CDR1 SQVTM, CDR2 ANQGSEA.

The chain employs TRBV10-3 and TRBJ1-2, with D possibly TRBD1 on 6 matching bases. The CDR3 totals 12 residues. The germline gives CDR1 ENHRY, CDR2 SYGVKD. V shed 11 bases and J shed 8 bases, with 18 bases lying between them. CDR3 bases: TGTGCCTCACGGACAGTTCAGGCGGGCTACACCTTC. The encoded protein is CASRTVQAGYTF.

CDR3: CASSLGRIQETQYF. The CDR3 bases are TGTGCCAGCAGCCTCGGACGGATTCAAGAGACCCAGTACTTC. This chain joins TRBV6-5 and TRBJ2-5; no firm D call. The CDR3 runs to 14 residues. Germline assignment: CDR1 MNHEY and CDR2 SVGAGI. V lost 6 bases, J lost 2 bases, and 13 bases lay in between.

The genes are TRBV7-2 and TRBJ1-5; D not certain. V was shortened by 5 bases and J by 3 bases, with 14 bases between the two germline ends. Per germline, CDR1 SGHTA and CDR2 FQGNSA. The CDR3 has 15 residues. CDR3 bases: TGTGCCAGCAGCCCGAGAGCGGATTTCAATCAGCCCCAGCATTTT. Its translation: CASSPRADFNQPQHF. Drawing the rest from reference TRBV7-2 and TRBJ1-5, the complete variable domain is GAGVSQSPSNKVTEKGKDVELRCDPISGHTALYWYRQSLGQGLEFLIYFQGNSAPDKSGLPSDRFSAERTGGSVSTLTIQRTQQEDSAVYLCASSPRADFNQPQHFGDGTRLSIL.

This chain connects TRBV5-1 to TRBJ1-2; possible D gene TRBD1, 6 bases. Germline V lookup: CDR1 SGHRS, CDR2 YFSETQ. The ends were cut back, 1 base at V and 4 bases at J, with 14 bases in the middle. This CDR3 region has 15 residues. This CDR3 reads CASSLSRGAVYGYTF. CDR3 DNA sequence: TGCGCCAGCAGCTTGTCCCGGGGGGCGGTCTATGGCTACACCTTC.

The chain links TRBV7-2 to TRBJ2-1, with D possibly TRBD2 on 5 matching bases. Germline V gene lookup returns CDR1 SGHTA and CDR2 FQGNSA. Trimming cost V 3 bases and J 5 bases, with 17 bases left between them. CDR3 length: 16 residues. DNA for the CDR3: TGTGCCAGCAGCTTTCGATCTACCCGGGAAAACAATGAGCAGTTCTTC. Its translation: CASSFRSTRENNEQFF.

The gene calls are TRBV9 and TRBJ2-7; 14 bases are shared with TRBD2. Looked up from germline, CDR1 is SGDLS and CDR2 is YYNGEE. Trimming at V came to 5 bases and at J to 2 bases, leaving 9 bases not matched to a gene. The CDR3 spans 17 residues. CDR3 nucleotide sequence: TGTGCCAGCAGACCGGGACTAGCGGGAGAAGGGACCTACGAGCAGTACTTC. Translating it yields CASRPGLAGEGTYEQYF.

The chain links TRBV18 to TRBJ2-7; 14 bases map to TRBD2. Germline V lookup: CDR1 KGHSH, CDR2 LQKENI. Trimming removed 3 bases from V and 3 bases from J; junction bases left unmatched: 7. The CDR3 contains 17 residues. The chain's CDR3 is CASSPPGLAGEGYEQYF. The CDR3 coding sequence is TGTGCCAGCTCACCTCCGGGACTAGCGGGAGAAGGCTACGAGCAGTACTTC.

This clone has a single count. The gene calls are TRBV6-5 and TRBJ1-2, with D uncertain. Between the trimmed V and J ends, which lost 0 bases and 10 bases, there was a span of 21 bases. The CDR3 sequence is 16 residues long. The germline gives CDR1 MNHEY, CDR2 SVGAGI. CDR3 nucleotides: TGTGCCAGCAGTTACTCGATTTCGCGAAACCTATGGGACTACACCTTC. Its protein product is CASSYSISRNLWDYTF.

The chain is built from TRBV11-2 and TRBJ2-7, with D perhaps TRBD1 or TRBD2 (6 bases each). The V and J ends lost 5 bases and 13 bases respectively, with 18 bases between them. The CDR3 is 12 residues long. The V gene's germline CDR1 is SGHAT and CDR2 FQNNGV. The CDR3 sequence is CASSPSTGAYYF. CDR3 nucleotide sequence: TGTGCCAGCAGCCCTAGCACGGGGGCTTACTACTTC.

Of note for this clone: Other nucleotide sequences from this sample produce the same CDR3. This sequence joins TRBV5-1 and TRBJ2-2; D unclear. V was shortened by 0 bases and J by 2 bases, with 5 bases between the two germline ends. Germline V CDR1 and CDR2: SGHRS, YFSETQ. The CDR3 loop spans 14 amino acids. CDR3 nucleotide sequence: TGCGCCAGCAGCTTGGGGGGAAACACCGGGGAGCTGTTTTTT. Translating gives CASSLGGNTGELFF.

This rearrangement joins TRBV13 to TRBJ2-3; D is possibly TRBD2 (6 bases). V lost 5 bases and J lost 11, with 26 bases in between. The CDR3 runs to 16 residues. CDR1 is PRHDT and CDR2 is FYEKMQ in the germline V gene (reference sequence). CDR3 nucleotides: TGTGCCAGCAGCCCCCTTGTTGCGGGGACCCCACTTGTGCAGTATTTT. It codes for CASSPLVAGTPLVQYF.

The CDR3 DNA is TGCGCCAGCTCGAGCTCCGGGACAGGGGGCACCGGGGAGCTGTTTTTT. Amino acids: CASSSSGTGGTGELFF. V and J are TRBV5-1 and TRBJ2-2; 11 nucleotides agree with TRBD1. J gave up 4 bases and V 7 bases, and 9 bases lay outside the gene matches. In germline, CDR1 is SGHRS, CDR2 YFSETQ. CDR3 length: 16 residues. Complete variable domain (other parts from reference TRBV5-1 and TRBJ2-2): KAGVTQTPRYLIKTRGQQVTLSCSPISGHRSVSWYQQTPGQGLQFLFEYFSETQRNKGNFPGRFSGRQFSNSRSEMNVSTLELGDSALYLCASSSSGTGGTGELFFGEGSRLTVL.

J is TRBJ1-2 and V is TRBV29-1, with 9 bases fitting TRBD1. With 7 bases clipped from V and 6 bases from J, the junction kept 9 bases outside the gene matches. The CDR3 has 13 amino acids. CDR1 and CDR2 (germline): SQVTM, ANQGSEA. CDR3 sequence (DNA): TGCAGCGCCGCGACAGGGGGAGGAAATGGCTACACCTTC. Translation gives CSAATGGGNGYTF.

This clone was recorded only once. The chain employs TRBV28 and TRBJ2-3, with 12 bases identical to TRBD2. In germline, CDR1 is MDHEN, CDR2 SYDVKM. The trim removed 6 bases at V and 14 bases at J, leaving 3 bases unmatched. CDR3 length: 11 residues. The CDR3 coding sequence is TGTGCCAGCAGCAGGACTAGCGGGATGTATTTT. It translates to CASSRTSGMYF.

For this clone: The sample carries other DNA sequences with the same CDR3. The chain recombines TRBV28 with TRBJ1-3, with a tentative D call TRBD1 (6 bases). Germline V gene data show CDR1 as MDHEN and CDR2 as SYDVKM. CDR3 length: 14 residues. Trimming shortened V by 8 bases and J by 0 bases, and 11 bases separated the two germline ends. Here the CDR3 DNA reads TGTGCCAGCGGCGGGGGCTACTCTGGAAACACCATATATTTT. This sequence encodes CASGGGYSGNTIYF.

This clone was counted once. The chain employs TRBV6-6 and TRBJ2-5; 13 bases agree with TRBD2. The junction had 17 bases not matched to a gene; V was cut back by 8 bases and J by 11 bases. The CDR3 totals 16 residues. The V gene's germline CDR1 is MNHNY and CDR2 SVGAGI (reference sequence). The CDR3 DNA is TGTGCCAGCTCTCTGGGACTAGCGGGAACCTCTGACGGGCAGTACTTC. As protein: CASSLGLAGTSDGQYF.

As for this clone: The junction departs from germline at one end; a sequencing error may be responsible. The CDR3 sequence is CASREDYNRAETFF. The CDR3 bases are TGTGCCAGCAGAGAAGACTATAATCGGGCCGAAACTTTCTTT. This sequence joins TRBV6-1 and TRBJ1-1, with D unclear. This CDR3 has 14 amino acids. Germline V gene lookup returns CDR1 MNHNS and CDR2 SASEGT.

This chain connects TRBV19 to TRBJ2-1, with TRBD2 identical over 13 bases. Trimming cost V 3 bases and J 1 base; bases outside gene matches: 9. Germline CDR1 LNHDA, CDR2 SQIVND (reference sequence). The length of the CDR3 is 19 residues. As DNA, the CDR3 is TGTGCCAGTAGTATCCCGGGACTAGCGGGGTTCTTATCCTACAATGAGCAGTTCTTC. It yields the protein CASSIPGLAGFLSYNEQFF.

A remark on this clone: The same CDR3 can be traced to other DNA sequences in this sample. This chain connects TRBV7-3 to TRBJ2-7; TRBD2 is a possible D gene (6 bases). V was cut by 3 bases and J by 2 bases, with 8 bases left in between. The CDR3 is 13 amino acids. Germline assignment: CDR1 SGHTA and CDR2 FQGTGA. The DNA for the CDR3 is TGTGCCAGCAGCTTGGGAGGTCCCTACGAGCAGTACTTC. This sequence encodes CASSLGGPYEQYF.

The DNA for the CDR3 is TGCGCCAGCAGCTATGGGGAGGGTGAAGCTTTCTTT. Translated: CASSYGEGEAFF. This chain uses TRBV5-1 with TRBJ1-1; D gene ambiguous. Germline CDR1 SGHRS, CDR2 YFSETQ. The germline V and J ends were trimmed by 3 bases and 7 bases, with 10 bases remaining between them. This CDR3 comprises 12 residues.

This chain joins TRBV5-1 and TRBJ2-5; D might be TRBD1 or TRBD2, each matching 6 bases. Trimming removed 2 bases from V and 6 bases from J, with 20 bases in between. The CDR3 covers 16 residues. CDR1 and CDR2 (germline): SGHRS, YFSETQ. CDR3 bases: TGCGCCAGCAGCTTATCTTTGGGGGGCAGCAGGAAGACCCAGTACTTC. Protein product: CASSLSLGGSRKTQYF. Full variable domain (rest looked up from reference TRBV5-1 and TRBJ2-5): KAGVTQTPRYLIKTRGQQVTLSCSPISGHRSVSWYQQTPGQGLQFLFEYFSETQRNKGNFPGRFSGRQFSNSRSEMNVSTLELGDSALYLCASSLSLGGSRKTQYFGPGTRLLVL.

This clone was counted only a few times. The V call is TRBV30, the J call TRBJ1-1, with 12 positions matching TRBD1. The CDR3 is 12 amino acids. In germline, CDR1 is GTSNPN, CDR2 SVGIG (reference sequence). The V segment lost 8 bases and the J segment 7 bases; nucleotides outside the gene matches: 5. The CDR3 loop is CARGQGAGEAFF. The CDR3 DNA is TGTGCCCGGGGACAGGGGGCTGGTGAAGCTTTCTTT. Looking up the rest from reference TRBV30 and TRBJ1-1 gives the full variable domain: SQTIHQWPATLVQPVGSPLSLECTVEGTSNPNLYWYRQAAGRGLQLLFYSVGIGQISSEVPQNLSASRPQDRQFILSSKKLLLSDSGFYLCARGQGAGEAFFGQGTRLTVV.

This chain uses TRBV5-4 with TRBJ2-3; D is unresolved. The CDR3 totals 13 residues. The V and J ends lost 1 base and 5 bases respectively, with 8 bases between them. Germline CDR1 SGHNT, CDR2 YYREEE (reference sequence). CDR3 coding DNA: TGTGCCAGCAGCTTGAGAGACAAAGATACGCAGTATTTT. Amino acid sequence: CASSLRDKDTQYF.

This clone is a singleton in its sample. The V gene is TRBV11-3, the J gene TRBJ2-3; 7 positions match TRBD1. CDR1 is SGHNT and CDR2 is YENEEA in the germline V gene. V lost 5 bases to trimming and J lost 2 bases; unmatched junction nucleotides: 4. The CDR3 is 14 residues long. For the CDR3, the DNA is TGTGCCAGCAGCCCGGGACAGACCACAGATACGCAGTATTTT. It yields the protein CASSPGQTTDTQYF.

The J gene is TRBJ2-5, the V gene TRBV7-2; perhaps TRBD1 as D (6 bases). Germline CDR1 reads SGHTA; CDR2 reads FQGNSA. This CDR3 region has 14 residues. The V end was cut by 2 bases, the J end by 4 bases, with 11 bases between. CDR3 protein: CASSLRGMRETQYF. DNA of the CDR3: TGTGCCAGCAGCTTAAGGGGGATGAGAGAGACCCAGTACTTC.

CDR3 loop: CAGTVTSGEETQYF. The CDR3 nucleotides are TGTGCCGGAACGGTGACTAGCGGAGAAGAGACCCAGTACTTC. The chain uses TRBV30 and TRBJ2-5, with TRBD2 matching 9 bases. This CDR3 region has 14 residues. The trim removed 8 bases at V and 3 bases at J, leaving 10 bases unmatched. Germline values: CDR1 GTSNPN, CDR2 SVGIG (reference sequence).

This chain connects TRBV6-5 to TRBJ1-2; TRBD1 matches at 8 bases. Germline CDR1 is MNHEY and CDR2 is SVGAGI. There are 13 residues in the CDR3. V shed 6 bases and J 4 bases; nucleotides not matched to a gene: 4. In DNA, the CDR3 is TGTGCCAGCAGCCAGGGGGCCCGCTATGGCTACACCTTC. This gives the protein CASSQGARYGYTF.

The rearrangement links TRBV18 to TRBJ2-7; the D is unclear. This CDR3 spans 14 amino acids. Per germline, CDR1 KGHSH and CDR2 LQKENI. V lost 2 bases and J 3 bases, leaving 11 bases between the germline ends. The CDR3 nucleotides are TGTGCCAGCTCACCAGCCCCACGGAACTACGAGCAGTACTTC. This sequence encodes CASSPAPRNYEQYF.

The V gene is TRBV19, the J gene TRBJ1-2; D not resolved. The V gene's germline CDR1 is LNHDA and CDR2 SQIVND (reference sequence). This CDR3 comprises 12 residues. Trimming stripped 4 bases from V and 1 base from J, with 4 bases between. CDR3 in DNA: TGTGCCAGTAGTACCTATAACTATGGCTACACCTTC. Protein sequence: CASSTYNYGYTF.

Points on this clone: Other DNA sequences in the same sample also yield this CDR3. The CDR3 loop reads CASSLESRNTEAFF. The CDR3 DNA follows: TGCGCCAGCAGCTTGGAGTCGAGGAACACTGAAGCTTTCTTT. The chain recombines TRBV5-1 with TRBJ1-1; D is undetermined. The ends were cut back, 0 bases at V and 1 base at J, with 7 bases in the middle. CDR3 length equals 14 residues. Looked up from germline, CDR1 is SGHRS and CDR2 is YFSETQ.